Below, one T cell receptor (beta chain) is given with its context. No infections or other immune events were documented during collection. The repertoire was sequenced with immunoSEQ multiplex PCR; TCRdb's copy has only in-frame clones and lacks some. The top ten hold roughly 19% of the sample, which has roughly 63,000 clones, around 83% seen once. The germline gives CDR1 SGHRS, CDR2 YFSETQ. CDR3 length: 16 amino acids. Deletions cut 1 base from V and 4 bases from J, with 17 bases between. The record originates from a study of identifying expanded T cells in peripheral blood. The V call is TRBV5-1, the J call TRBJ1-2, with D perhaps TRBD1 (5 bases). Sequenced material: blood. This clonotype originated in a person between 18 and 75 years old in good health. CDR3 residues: CASSLLTRERGYGYTF. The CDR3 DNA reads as TGCGCCAGCAGCTTGCTTACTCGGGAAAGGGGCTATGGCTACACCTTC.